This entry lists 18 T cell receptor beta chains sequenced from one sample in a study of CD8 T cells in ankylosing spondylitis. Study-wide findings and caveats: Blood of patients with ankylosing spondylitis appeared to be characterized by a TCR beta motif of seven or eight highly homologous variants.

These TCRs are of unknown antigen specificity. A single record per CDR3 protein comes from TCRdb applying MiXCR to the 5' RACE reads. The sample has roughly 440,000 distinct CDR3 sequences, 17% seen once. Sequencing was done on a sample of blood, either unsorted or a sorted T cell fraction (not recorded which). These receptors were taken from a male donor with ankylosing spondylitis.

This clonotype was seen a few times. This chain uses TRBV10-3 with TRBJ1-5; no clear D. V was clipped by 6 bases and J by 4 bases, with 7 bases between them. CDR1 and CDR2 (germline): ENHRY, SYGVKD. This CDR3 region has 12 residues. CDR3 nucleotides: TGTGCCATCAGGGGAGAGAATCAGCCCCAGCATTTT. Translation: CAIRGENQPQHF.

This rearrangement joins TRBV6-2 or TRBV6-3 to TRBJ2-2; possibly TRBD1 for D (6 bases). V lost 7 bases to trimming and J lost 7 bases, with 16 bases between them. The CDR3 length is 14 residues. Per the germline V gene, CDR1 is MNHEY and CDR2 is SVGEGT. CDR3 DNA: TGTGCCAGCATTCGCCTCACAGGGCACGGGGAGCTGTTTTTT. Residues: CASIRLTGHGELFF.

V is TRBV11-2 and J is TRBJ2-1; TRBD1 matches at 8 bases. Germline V gene lookup returns CDR1 SGHAT and CDR2 FQNNGV. CDR3 length: 18 amino acids. After removal of 4 bases from V and 4 bases from J, the junction contained 15 bases not matched to a gene. The chain's CDR3 is CASSSKILGQGPYNEQFF. CDR3 coding DNA: TGTGCCAGCAGCTCTAAAATACTAGGACAGGGCCCATACAATGAGCAGTTCTTC.

This clonotype has a handful of counts. The chain carries TRBV20-1 and TRBJ2-3; the match to TRBD2 covers 10 bases. V shed 3 bases, J shed 4 bases, and the junction held 10 bases outside the gene matches. There are 16 residues in the CDR3. The V gene's germline CDR1 is DFQATT and CDR2 SNEGSKA (reference sequence). As DNA, the CDR3 is TGCAGTGCTAGCCCTGGAGCTAGCGGGGGTCCAGATACGCAGTATTTT. Translated, it gives CSASPGASGGPDTQYF.

There are a few counts of this clonotype. The chain employs TRBV5-1 and TRBJ2-1; D is unresolved. This CDR3 is 13 amino acids long. V dropped 0 bases and J dropped 10 bases, with 11 bases sitting between them. The germline V gene has CDR1 SGHRS and CDR2 YFSETQ. CDR3 DNA: TGCGCCAGCAGCTTGGAACCCCCCAGGGAGCAGTTCTTC. Amino acids: CASSLEPPREQFF.

This clonotype was counted a few times. The chain carries TRBV7-9 and TRBJ1-6; D uncertain. V was shortened by 5 bases and J by 5 bases, with 13 bases between the two germline ends. This CDR3 spans 15 amino acids. Germline V gene data show CDR1 as SEHNR and CDR2 as FQNEAQ (reference sequence). CDR3 in amino acids: CASSPEGLDNSPLHF. In DNA, the CDR3 is TGTGCCAGCAGCCCGGAGGGTTTGGATAATTCACCCCTCCACTTT. Using reference TRBV7-9 and TRBJ1-6 for the parts outside the CDR3, the full variable domain is DTGVSQNPRHKITKRGQNVTFRCDPISEHNRLYWYRQTLGQGPEFLTYFQNEAQLEKSRLLSDRFSAERPKGSFSTLEIQRTEQGDSAMYLCASSPEGLDNSPLHFGNGTRLTVT.

The chain combines TRBV29-1 with TRBJ2-7; 10 nucleotides agree with TRBD1. The CDR3 has 13 amino acids. The germline gives CDR1 SQVTM, CDR2 ANQGSEA. V lost 4 bases, J lost 2 bases, and 2 bases stayed unmatched. CDR3 DNA: TGCAGCGTTGCAGGACAGGGGGCCTACGAGCAGTACTTC. Amino acids: CSVAGQGAYEQYF.

In its sample, this clonotype was seen a few times. The chain links TRBV3-1 to TRBJ2-7; weak D call: TRBD2 (7 bases). The CDR3 consists of 17 residues. The V end lost 0 bases, the J end lost 0 bases, and 15 bases lay between the germline ends. The V gene's germline CDR1 is LGHDT and CDR2 YNNKEL (reference sequence). CDR3 amino acids: CASSQDLGGGSSYEQYF. DNA of the CDR3: TGTGCCAGCAGCCAAGATTTAGGGGGGGGAAGCTCCTACGAGCAGTACTTC.

This clonotype was detected a few times. This is likely a read error, given that the CDR3 carries no conserved phenylalanine or tryptophan at its end. It is unclear where the CDR3 begins or ends on the DNA, so no DNA is shown, and the CDR3 is as TCRdb lists it. The rearrangement links TRBV29-1 to TRBJ1-2. A total of 11 residues make up the CDR3, ends included. Germline CDR1 reads SQVTM; CDR2 reads ANQGSEA. CDR3 residues: CSVGLGDAPSV.

In this sample, this clonotype turned up many times. This chain uses TRBV29-1 with TRBJ2-1; either TRBD1 or TRBD2 may supply D (6 bases each). Germline V gene lookup returns CDR1 SQVTM and CDR2 ANQGSEA. The CDR3 consists of 14 residues. V gave up 4 bases and J gave up 7 bases, with 17 bases separating them. In DNA form, the CDR3 reads TGCAGCGTTGCCTCCAGGAGGGGGAGGAATGAGCAGTTCTTC. Translated: CSVASRRGRNEQFF.

The J gene is TRBJ1-6, the V gene TRBV4-1; a weak D match, TRBD1 (6 bases). This CDR3 has 19 amino acids. Deletions cut 0 bases from V and 1 base from J, with 16 bases between. Germline V gene sequence: CDR1 MGHRA, CDR2 YSYEKL. CDR3 DNA: TGCGCCAGCAGCCAAGATGGTCTACAGGGATATTCCTATAATTCACCCCTCCACTTT. Protein sequence: CASSQDGLQGYSYNSPLHF.

This chain joins TRBV24-1 and TRBJ2-3, with D hard to call. Germline loops: CDR1 KGHDR, CDR2 SFDVKD. The ends were cut back, 3 bases at V and 9 bases at J, with 18 bases in the middle. This CDR3 spans 15 amino acids. The CDR3 sequence: CATSDPPPTQATQYF. The CDR3 DNA sequence: TGTGCCACCAGTGATCCCCCCCCGACCCAGGCAACGCAGTATTTT.

The V gene is TRBV19, the J gene TRBJ1-4, with a weak D call TRBD1 (5 bases). The CDR3 is 14 residues long. CDR1 is LNHDA and CDR2 is SQIVND in the germline V gene (reference sequence). V was clipped by 5 bases and J by 7 bases, with 14 bases between them. The CDR3 spells CASSDPKRGEKLFF. In DNA form, the CDR3 reads TGTGCCAGTAGTGACCCCAAGAGGGGTGAAAAACTGTTTTTT.

This clonotype turned up a few times. The chain is built from TRBV10-2 and TRBJ2-1, with 10 bases matching TRBD2. V trimming: 7 bases; J trimming: 4 bases; junction bases outside the gene matches: 1. The CDR3 extends over 13 amino acids. The germline CDR1 and CDR2 sequences are WSHSY and SAAADI. Here the CDR3 DNA reads TGCGCCAGCATACTAGCGGGGTACAATGAGCAGTTCTTC. It encodes CASILAGYNEQFF.

The genes are TRBV7-3 and TRBJ1-2; no clear D. The ends were cut back, 2 bases at V and 1 base at J, with 17 bases in the middle. This CDR3 has 17 amino acids. Germline values: CDR1 SGHTA, CDR2 FQGTGA. CDR3 coding DNA: TGTGCCAGCAGCTTATCCTCTCGGGAGAGACTTAACTATGGCTACACCTTC. It encodes CASSLSSRERLNYGYTF.

This clonotype was picked up many times. V usage is TRBV5-1 and J usage is TRBJ2-6; 8 bases line up with TRBD1. Germline CDR1 and CDR2: SGHRS and YFSETQ. With V trimmed by 3 bases and J by 3 bases, 11 bases remained unmatched. The CDR3 runs 18 residues. The CDR3, as DNA: TGCGCCAGCAGCTGGGGCAGACAGGGGTTAAGTGGGGCCAACGTCCTGACTTTC. Its protein is CASSWGRQGLSGANVLTF.

The V call is TRBV9, the J call TRBJ2-5; the match to TRBD1 covers 10 bases. Germline V gives CDR1 SGDLS, CDR2 YYNGEE. The CDR3 has 14 residues. Losses at the gene ends were 6 bases for V and 5 bases for J; bases not matched to a gene: 7. The CDR3 here is CASTRTGGVETQYF. CDR3 bases: TGTGCCAGCACTCGGACAGGGGGTGTTGAGACCCAGTACTTC.

This clonotype was detected a few times. The chain combines TRBV29-1 with TRBJ2-3; D possibly corresponds to TRBD1 (6 bases). Trimming removed 2 bases from V and 14 bases from J, with 11 bases in between. The CDR3 extends over 10 amino acids. Per the germline V gene, CDR1 is SQVTM and CDR2 is ANQGSEA. The CDR3 sequence: CSVETGHRYF. The CDR3 DNA reads TGCAGCGTTGAAACGGGACACCGGTATTTT.